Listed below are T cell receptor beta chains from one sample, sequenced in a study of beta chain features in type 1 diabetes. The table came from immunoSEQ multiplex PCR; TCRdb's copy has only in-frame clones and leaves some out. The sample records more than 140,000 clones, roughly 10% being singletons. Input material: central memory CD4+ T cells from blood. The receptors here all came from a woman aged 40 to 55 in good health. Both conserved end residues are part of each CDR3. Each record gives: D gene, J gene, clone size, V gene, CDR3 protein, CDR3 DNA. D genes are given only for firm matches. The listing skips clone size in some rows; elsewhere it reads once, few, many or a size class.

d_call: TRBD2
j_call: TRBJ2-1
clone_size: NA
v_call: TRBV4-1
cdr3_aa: CASGGLAGEQNEQFF
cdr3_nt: TGCGCCAGCGGCGGACTAGCGGGGGAACAAAATGAGCAGTTCTTC

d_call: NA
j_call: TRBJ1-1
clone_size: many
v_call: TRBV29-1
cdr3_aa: CSVRAFGNTEAFF
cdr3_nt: TGCAGCGTCAGGGCTTTTGGGAACACTGAAGCTTTCTTT

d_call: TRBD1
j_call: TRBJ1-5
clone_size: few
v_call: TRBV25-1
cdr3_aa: CASSSDRVGPQHF
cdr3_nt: TGTGCCAGCAGTTCCGACAGGGTCGGGCCCCAGCATTTT

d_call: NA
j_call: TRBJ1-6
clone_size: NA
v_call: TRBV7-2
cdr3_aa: CASSPQGPNSPLHF
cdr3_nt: TGTGCCAGCAGCCCACAGGGCCCTAATTCACCCCTCCACTTT

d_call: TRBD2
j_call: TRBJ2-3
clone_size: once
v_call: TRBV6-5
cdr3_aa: CASSSTEAGRVDTQYF
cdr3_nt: TGTGCCAGCAGTTCCACGGAGGCAGGGAGGGTAGATACGCAGTATTTT

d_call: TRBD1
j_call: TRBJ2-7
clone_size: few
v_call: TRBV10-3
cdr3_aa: CAIRETGSGEQYF
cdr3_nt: TGTGCCATCAGGGAGACAGGGTCCGGCGAGCAGTACTTC

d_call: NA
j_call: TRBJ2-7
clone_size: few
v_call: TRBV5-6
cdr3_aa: CASSLVTVKTYEQYF
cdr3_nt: TGTGCCAGCAGCTTGGTAACGGTAAAAACCTACGAGCAGTACTTC

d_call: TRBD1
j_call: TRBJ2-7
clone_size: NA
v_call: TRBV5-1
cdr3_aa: CASSLTGSSYEQYF
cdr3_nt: TGCGCCAGCAGCCTGACAGGGAGCTCCTACGAGCAGTACTTC

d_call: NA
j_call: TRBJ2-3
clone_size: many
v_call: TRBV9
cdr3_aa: CASSVDGLIGKVDTQYF
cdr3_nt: TGTGCCAGCAGCGTAGATGGCCTCATCGGGAAAGTCGATACGCAGTATTTT

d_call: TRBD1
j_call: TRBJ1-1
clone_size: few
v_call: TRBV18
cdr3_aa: CASSPDGTARTEAFF
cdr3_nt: TGTGCCAGCTCACCAGACGGGACAGCACGCACTGAAGCTTTCTTT

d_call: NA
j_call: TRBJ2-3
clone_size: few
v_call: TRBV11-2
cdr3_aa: CASSSGAGDTQYF
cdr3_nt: TGTGCCAGCAGCTCAGGGGCCGGGGATACGCAGTATTTT

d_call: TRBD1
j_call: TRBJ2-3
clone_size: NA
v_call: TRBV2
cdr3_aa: CASSDRDRYTDTQYF
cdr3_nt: TGTGCCAGCAGTGACAGGGACAGGTACACAGATACGCAGTATTTT

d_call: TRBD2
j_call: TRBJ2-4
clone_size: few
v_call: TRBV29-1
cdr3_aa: CSVVVAGAGRSHIQYF
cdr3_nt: TGCAGCGTTGTGGTAGCGGGCGCGGGGAGGTCGCACATTCAGTACTTC

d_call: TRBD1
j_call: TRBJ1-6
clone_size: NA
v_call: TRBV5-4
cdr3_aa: CASGRDQGGNSPLHF
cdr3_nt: TGTGCCAGCGGCCGCGACCAGGGGGGAAATTCACCCCTCCACTTT

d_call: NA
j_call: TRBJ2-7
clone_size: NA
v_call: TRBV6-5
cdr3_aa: CASSYSSRGRGYEQYF
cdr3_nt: TGTGCCAGCAGTTACTCTAGTAGAGGCAGGGGCTACGAGCAGTACTTC

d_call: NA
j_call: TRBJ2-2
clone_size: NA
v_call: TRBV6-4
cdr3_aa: CASSVAAYTGELFF
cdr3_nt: TGTGCCAGCAGTGTAGCCGCGTACACCGGGGAGCTGTTTTTT

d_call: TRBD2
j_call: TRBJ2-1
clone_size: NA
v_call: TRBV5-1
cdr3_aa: CASSLDPSGGEEFF
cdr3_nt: TGCGCCAGCAGCTTGGATCCTAGCGGGGGGGAGGAGTTCTTC

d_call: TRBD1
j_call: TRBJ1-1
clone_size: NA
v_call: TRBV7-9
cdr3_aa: CASSLGQGIEAFF
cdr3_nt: TGTGCCAGCAGCTTGGGACAGGGGATTGAAGCTTTCTTT

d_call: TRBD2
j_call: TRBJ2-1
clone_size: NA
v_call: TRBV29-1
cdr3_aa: CSVEDGLAGGQGQFF
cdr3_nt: TGCAGCGTTGAAGATGGCCTAGCGGGGGGGCAGGGGCAGTTCTTC

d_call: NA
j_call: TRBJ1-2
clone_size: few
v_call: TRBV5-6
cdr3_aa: CASTLRQGGYTF
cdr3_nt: TGTGCCAGCACCCTACGGCAGGGTGGCTACACCTTC

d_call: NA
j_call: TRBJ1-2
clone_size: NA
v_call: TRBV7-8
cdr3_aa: CASSLASGRDFYGYTF
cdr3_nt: TGTGCCAGCAGCTTAGCTTCAGGACGGGATTTCTATGGCTACACCTTC

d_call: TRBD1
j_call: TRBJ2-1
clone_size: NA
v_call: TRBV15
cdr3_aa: CATSVGTEYNNEQFF
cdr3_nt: TGTGCCACCAGCGTCGGGACAGAGTATAACAATGAGCAGTTCTTC

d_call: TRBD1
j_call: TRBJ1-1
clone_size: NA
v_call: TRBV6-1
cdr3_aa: CALDRAAEAFF
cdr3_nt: TGTGCACTAGACAGGGCGGCTGAAGCTTTCTTT

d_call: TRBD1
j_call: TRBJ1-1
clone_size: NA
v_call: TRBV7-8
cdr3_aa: CASSPGTVMNTEAFF
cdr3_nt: TGTGCCAGCAGCCCGGGGACAGTGATGAACACTGAAGCTTTCTTT

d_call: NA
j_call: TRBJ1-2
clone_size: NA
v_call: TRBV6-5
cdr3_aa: CASSEQAFYGYTF
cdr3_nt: TGTGCCAGCAGTGAACAGGCCTTCTATGGCTACACCTTC

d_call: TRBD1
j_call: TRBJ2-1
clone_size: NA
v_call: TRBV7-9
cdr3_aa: CASSLALTGGSYNEQFF
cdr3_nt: TGTGCCAGCAGCTTAGCCCTGACAGGGGGATCTTACAATGAGCAGTTCTTC

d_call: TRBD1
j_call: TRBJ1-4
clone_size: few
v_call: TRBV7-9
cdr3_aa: CASSAGQGGEKLFF
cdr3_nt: TGTGCCAGCAGCGCGGGACAGGGTGGTGAAAAACTGTTTTTT

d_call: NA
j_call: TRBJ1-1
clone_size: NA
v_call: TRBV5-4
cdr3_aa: CASSPWSGVGTEAFF
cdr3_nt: TGTGCCAGCAGCCCTTGGTCGGGGGTGGGCACTGAAGCTTTCTTT

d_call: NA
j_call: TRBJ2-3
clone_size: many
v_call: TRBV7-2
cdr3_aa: CASSVYLGRDTQYF
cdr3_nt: TGTGCCAGCAGCGTATACCTAGGTCGGGATACGCAGTATTTT

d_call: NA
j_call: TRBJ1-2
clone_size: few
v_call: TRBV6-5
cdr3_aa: CASSRTAYGYTF
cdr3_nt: TGTGCCAGCAGTAGGACAGCTTATGGCTACACCTTC

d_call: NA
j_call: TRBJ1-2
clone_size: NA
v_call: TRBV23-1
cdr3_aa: CASSHIKYDSRGDYGYTF
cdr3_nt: TGCGCCAGCAGCCACATCAAATATGACAGCCGGGGGGACTATGGCTACACCTTC

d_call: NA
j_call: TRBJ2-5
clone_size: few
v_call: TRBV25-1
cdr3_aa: CASSDYQGTETQYF
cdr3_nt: TGTGCCAGCAGTGATTATCAGGGGACAGAGACCCAGTACTTC

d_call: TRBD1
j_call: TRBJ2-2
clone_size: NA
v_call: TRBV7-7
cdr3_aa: CASSQTTGAGELFF
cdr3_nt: TGTGCCAGCAGCCAGACGACAGGGGCCGGGGAGCTGTTTTTT

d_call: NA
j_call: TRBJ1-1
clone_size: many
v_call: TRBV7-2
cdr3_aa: CASTLSPNTEAFF
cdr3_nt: TGTGCCAGCACCCTTAGTCCAAACACTGAAGCTTTCTTT

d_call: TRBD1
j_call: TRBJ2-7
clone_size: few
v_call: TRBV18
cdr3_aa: CASSRTRDRVVYEQYF
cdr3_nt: TGTGCCAGCTCACGCACCAGGGACAGGGTTGTGTACGAGCAGTACTTC

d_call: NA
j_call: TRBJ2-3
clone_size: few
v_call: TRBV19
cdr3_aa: CASSISGDTQYF
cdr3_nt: TGTGCCAGTAGTATTTCGGGAGATACGCAGTATTTT

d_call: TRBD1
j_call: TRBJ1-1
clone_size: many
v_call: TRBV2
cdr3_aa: CASSRTGSEAFF
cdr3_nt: TGTGCCAGCAGCCGGACAGGGTCTGAAGCTTTCTTT

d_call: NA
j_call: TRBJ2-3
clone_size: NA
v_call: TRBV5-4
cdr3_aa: CASSRDTQYGTDTQYF
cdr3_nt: TGCGCCAGCAGCCGGGACACTCAATATGGGACAGATACGCAGTATTTT

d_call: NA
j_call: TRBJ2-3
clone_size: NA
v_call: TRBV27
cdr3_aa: CASSYFSQNNKRDTQYF
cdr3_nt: TGTGCCAGCAGCTACTTTAGCCAAAATAATAAGCGGGATACGCAGTATTTT

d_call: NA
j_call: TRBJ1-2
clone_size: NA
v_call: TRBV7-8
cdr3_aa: CASSVGGLYGYTF
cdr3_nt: TGTGCCAGCAGCGTAGGGGGGCTCTATGGCTACACCTTC

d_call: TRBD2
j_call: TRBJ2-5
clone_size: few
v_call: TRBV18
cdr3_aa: CASSPPAGGQETQYF
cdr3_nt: TGTGCCAGCTCACCACCGGCGGGGGGACAAGAGACCCAGTACTTC

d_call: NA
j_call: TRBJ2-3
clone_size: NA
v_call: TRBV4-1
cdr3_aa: CASSQGARWTDTQYF
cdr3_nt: TGCGCCAGCAGCCAAGGGGCCCGTTGGACAGATACGCAGTATTTT

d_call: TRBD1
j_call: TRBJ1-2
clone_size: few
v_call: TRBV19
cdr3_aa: CASSAGTGTYGYTF
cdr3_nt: TGTGCCAGTAGTGCCGGGACAGGGACCTATGGCTACACCTTC

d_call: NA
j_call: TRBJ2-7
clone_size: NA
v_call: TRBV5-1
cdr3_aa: CASSYRDNLEQYF
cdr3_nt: TGCGCCAGCAGCTACCGGGACAACCTCGAGCAGTACTTC

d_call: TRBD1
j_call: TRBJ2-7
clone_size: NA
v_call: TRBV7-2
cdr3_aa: CASSWSGTGSYEQYF
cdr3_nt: TGTGCCAGCAGCTGGTCCGGGACAGGGTCCTACGAGCAGTACTTC

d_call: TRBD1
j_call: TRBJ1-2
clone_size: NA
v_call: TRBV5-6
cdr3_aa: CASSREQGGYTF
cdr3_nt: TGTGCCAGCAGCCGTGAACAGGGGGGCTACACCTTC

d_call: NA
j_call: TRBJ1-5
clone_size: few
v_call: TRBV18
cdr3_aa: CASSLGGGNQPQHF
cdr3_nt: TGTGCCAGCTCATTGGGGGGAGGAAATCAGCCCCAGCATTTT

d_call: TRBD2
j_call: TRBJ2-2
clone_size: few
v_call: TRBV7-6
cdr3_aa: CASSPTSGGLTGELFF
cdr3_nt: TGTGCCAGCAGCCCAACTAGCGGGGGGCTCACCGGGGAGCTGTTTTTT

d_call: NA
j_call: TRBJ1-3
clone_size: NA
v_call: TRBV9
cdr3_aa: CASSAAGTTGKIYF
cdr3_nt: TGTGCCAGCAGCGCGGCAGGAACAACGGGGAAGATATATTTT